This T cell receptor (beta chain) was recovered during a study of T cells in localized non-small cell lung cancer. Regarding the study as a whole: T cell clonality was highest in uninvolved adjacent lung, above tumor.

This clone was detected a few times. Its specificity is unknown. The CDR3 length is 16 residues. Produced via immunoSEQ multiplex PCR; TCRdb's table is partial and in-frame only. The table shows about 1,300 clones, with 30% to 40% occurring only once. The genes are TRBV7-5 and TRBJ2-3; the table's TRBD1 call for D was not verified on the DNA. TRBV7-5 is shown as a pseudogene. The origin of this receptor is a man aged 40 to 70 with stage I lung adenocarcinoma. Source: normal lung tissue next to the tumor, taken before any cancer treatment. The CDR3 loop is CASSLRDRGSTDTQYF. For the CDR3, the DNA is TGTGCCAGCAGCCTCCGGGACAGGGGATCCACAGATACGCAGTATTTT.